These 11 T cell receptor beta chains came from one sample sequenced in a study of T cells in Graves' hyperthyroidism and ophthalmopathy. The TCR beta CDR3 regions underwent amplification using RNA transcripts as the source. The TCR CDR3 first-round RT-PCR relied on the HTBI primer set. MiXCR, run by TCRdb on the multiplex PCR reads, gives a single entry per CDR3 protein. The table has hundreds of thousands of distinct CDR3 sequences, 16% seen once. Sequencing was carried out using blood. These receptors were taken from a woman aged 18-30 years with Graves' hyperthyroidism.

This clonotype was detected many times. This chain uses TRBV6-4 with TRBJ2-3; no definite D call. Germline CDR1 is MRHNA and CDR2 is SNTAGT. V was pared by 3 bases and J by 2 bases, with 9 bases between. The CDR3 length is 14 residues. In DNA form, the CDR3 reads TGTGCCAGCAGTGAGGTTCACGACACAGATACGCAGTATTTT. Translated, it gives CASSEVHDTDTQYF.

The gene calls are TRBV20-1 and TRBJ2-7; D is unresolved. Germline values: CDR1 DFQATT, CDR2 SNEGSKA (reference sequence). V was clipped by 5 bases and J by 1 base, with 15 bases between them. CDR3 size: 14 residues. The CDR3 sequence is CSAYGPSRSYEQYF. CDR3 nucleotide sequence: TGCAGTGCTTACGGGCCTTCACGTTCCTACGAGCAGTACTTC.

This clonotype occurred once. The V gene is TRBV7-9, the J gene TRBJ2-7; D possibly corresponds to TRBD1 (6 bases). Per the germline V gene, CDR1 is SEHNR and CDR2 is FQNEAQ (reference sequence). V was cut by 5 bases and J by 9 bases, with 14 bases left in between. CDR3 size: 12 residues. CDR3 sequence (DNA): TGTGCCAGCAGCCCCGGACAGCGGCCGCAGTACTTC. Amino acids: CASSPGQRPQYF.

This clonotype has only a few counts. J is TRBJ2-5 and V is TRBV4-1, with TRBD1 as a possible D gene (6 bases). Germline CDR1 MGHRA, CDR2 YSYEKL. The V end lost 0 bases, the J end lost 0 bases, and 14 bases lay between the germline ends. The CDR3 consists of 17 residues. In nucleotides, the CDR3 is TGCGCCAGCAGCCAAGAAAGAAGAACAGGGTACCAAGAGACCCAGTACTTC. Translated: CASSQERRTGYQETQYF.

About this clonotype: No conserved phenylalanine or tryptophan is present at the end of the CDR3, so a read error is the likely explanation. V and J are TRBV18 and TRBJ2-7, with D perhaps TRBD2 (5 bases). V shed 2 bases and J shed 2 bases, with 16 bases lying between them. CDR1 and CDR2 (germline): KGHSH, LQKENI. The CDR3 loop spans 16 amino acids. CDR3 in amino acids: CASSPGPGIGAYEQYL. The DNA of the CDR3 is TGTGCCAGCTCACCAGGGCCGGGGATCGGGGCCTACGAGCAGTACCTC.

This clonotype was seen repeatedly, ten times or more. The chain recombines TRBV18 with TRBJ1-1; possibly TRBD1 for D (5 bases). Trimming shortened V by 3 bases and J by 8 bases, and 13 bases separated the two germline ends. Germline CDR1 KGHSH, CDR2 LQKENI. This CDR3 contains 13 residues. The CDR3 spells CASSPTGDSEAFF. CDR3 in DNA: TGTGCCAGCTCACCTACAGGCGATTCGGAAGCTTTCTTT.

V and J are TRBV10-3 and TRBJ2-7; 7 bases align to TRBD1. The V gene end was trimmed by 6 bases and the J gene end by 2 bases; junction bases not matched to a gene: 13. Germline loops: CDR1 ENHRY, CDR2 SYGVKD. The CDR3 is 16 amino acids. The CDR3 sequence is CAISTDGTAFPYEQYF. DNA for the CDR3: TGTGCCATCAGCACCGATGGGACAGCCTTTCCCTACGAGCAGTACTTC.

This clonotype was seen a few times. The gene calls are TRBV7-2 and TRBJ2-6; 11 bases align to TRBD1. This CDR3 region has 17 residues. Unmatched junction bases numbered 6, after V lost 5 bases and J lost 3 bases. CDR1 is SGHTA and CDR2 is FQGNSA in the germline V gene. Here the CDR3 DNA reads TGTGCCAGCAGCCCCGGACAGGGGGCGCGTGGGGCCAACGTCCTGACTTTC. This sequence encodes CASSPGQGARGANVLTF.

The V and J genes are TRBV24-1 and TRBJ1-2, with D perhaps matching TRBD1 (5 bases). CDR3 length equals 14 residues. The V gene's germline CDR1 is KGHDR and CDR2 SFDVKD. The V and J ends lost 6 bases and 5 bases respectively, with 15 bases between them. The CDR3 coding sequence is TGTGCCACCAGTTCAAGGGACGGCTCATATGGCTACACCTTC. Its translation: CATSSRDGSYGYTF.

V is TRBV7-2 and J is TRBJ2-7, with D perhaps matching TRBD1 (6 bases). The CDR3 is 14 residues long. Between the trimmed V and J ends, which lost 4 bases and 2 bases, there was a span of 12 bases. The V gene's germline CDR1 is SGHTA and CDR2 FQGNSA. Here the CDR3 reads CASSSRRDTYEQYF. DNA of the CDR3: TGTGCCAGCAGCTCCCGAAGGGACACCTACGAGCAGTACTTC.

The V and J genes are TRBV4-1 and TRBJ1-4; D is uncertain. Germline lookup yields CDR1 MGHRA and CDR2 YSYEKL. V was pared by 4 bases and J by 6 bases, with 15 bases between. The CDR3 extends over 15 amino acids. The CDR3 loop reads CASSRTVLRDEKLFF. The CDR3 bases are TGCGCCAGCAGCCGTACGGTCCTGCGTGATGAAAAACTGTTTTTT.